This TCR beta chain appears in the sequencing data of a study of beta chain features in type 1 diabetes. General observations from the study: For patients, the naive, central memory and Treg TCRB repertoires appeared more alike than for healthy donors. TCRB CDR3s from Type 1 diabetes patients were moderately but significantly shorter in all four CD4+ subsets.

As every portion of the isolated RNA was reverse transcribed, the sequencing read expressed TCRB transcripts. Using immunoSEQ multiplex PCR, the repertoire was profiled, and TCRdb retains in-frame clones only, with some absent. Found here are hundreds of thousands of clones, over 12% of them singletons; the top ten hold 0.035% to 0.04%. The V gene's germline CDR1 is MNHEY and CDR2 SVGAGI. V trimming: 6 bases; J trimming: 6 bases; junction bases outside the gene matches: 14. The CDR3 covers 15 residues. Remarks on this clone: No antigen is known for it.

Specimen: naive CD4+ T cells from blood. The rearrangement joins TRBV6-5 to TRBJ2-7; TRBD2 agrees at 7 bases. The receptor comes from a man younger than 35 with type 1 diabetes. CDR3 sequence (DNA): TGTGCCAGCAGGGACCCTAGCGGTTCATCGTCCGAGCAGTACTTC. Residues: CASRDPSGSSSEQYF.